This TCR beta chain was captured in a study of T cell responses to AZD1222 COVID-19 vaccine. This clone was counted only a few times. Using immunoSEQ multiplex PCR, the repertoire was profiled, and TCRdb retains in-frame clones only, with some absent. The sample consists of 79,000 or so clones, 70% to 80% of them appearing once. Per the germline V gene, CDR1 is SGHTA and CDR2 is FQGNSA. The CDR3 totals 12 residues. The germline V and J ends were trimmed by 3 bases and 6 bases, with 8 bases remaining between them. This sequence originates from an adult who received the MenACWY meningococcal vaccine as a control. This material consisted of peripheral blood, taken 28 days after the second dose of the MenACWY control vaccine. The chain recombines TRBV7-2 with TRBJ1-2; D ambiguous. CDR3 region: CASSLRLNGYTF. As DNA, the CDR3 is TGTGCCAGCAGCTTGAGGCTTAATGGCTACACCTTC.